This T cell receptor (beta chain) was found in a study of shared clonotypes between healthy human individuals. As for the study in general: Three plates were used per donor for CD4 naive, three for CD4 memory, two for CD8 naive and one for CD8 memory.

As to this clone: Antigen specificity is unknown.

Study observations and caveats: Sharing across four donors was seen in 4% to 5% of naive CD4 clonotypes.

Data came from immunoSEQ multiplex PCR; TCRdb stores just in-frame clones and leaves some out. The sample has around 990,000 clones; approximately 77% are singletons. V shed 0 bases, J shed 7 bases, and the junction held 7 bases outside the gene matches. The CDR3 extends over 15 amino acids. The V gene's germline CDR1 is SGHNT and CDR2 YYREEE (reference sequence). This clonotype was obtained from a man aged 18 to 30 in good health. Some clones in this sample may be carry-over from other donors' samples. The rearrangement joins TRBV5-4 to TRBJ2-1; 7 bases map to TRBD2. Sample: memory CD4+ T cells from PBMCs. Stated subset: CD45RA-negative fraction. The CDR3, as DNA: TGTGCCAGCAGCTTGGGCGGGAGTAGGCGAAATGAGCAGTTCTTC. This encodes CASSLGGSRRNEQFF. Looking up the rest from reference TRBV5-4 and TRBJ2-1 gives the full variable domain: ETGVTQSPTHLIKTRGQQVTLRCSSQSGHNTVSWYQQALGQGPQFIFQYYREEENGRGNFPPRFSGLQFPNYSSELNVNALELDDSALYLCASSLGGSRRNEQFFGPGTRLTVL.